This T cell receptor beta chain was sequenced during a study of cytomegalovirus exposure and HLA in healthy donors. Study-level results: Within a later analysis, the majority of CMV-associated TCR beta chains appeared HLA-restricted. The classifier reportedly diagnosed cytomegalovirus status with high specificity and sensitivity.

V was clipped by 2 bases and J by 5 bases, with 13 bases between them. Germline assignment: CDR1 SGHRS and CDR2 YFSETQ. The CDR3 contains 14 residues. This clone was counted between two and nine times. Its specificity is not known. In the PCR, 60 Vbeta and 13 Jbeta primers were used. Sequencing used immunoSEQ multiplex PCR; TCRdb keeps in-frame clones, though not all of them. The sample records 120,000 to 150,000 clones, approximately 77% being singletons. V gene TRBV5-1 combines with J gene TRBJ1-1; TRBD1 is a possible D gene (5 bases). What was sequenced was PBMCs. The sequence was obtained from a woman aged 45-60 years in good health and CMV-seronegative. CDR3 in DNA: TGCGCCAGCAGCTTCGGGGGGGTGGGAACTGAAGCTTTCTTT. It encodes CASSFGGVGTEAFF. Looking up the rest from reference TRBV5-1 and TRBJ1-1 gives the full variable domain: KAGVTQTPRYLIKTRGQQVTLSCSPISGHRSVSWYQQTPGQGLQFLFEYFSETQRNKGNFPGRFSGRQFSNSRSEMNVSTLELGDSALYLCASSFGGVGTEAFFGQGTRLTVV.